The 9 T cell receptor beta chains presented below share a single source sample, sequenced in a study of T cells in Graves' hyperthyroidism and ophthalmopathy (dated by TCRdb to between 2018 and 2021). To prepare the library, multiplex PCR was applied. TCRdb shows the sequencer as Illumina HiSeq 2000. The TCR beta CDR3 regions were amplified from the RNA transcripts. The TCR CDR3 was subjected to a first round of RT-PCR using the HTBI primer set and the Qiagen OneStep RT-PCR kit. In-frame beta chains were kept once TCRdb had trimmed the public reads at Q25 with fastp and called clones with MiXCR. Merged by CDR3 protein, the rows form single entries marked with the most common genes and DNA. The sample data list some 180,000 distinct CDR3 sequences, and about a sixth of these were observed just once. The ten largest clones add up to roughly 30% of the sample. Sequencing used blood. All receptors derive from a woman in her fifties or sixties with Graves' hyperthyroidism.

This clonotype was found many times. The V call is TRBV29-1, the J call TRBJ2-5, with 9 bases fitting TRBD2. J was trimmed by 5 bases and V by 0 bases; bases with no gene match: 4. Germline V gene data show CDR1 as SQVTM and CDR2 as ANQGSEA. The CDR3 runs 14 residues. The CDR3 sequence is CSVEERGGRETQYF. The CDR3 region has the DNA TGCAGCGTTGAAGAGCGGGGGGGCCGGGAGACCCAGTACTTC.

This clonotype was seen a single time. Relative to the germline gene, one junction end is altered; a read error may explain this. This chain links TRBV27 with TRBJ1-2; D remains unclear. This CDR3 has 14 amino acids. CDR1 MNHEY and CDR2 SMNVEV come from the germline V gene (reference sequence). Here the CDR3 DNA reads TGTGCCAGCAGTCCATCGGACGATTACTATGGCTGCACCTTC. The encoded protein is CASSPSDDYYGCTF.

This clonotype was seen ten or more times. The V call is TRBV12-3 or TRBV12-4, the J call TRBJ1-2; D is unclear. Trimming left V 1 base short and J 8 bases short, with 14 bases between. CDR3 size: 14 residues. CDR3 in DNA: TGTGCCAGCAGTTTAGTAGCCGGTGCCGGGGGCTACACCTTC. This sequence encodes CASSLVAGAGGYTF.

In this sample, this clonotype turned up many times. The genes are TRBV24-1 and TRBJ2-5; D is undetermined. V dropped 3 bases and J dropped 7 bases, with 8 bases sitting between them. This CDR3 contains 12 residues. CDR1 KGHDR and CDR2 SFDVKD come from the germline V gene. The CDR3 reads CATSDLWGTQYF. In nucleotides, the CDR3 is TGTGCCACCAGTGATCTGTGGGGGACCCAGTACTTC.

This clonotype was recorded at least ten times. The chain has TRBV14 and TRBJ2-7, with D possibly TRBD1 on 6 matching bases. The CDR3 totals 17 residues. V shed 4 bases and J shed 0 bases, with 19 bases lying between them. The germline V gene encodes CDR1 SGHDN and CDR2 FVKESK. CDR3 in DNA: TGTGCCAGCAGCCCTATTTCGACAGGTCGAAGCTCCTACGAGCAGTACTTC. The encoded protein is CASSPISTGRSSYEQYF. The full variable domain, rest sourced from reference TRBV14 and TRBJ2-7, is EAGVTQFPSHSVIEKGQTVTLRCDPISGHDNLYWYRRVMGKEIKFLLHFVKESKQDESGMPNNRFLAERTGGTYSTLKVQPAELEDSGVYFCASSPISTGRSSYEQYFGPGTRLTVT.

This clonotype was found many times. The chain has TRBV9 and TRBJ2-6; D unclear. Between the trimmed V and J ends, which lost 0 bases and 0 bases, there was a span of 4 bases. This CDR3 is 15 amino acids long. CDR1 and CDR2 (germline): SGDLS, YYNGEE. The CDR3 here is CASSVVSSGANVLTF. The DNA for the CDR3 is TGTGCCAGCAGCGTAGTTAGCTCTGGGGCCAACGTCCTGACTTTC.

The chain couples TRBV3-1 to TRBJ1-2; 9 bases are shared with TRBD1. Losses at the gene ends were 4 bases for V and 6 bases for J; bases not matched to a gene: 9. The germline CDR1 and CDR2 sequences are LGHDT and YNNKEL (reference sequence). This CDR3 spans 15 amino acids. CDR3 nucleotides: TGTGCCAGCAGCCCCCATCACAGGGGGCCTCATGGCTACACCTTC. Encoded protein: CASSPHHRGPHGYTF.

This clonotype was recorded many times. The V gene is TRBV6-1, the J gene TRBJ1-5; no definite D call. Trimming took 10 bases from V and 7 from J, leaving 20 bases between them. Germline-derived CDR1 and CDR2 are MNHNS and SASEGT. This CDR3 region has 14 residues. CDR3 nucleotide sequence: TGTGCCACCATCGGGTCAGCCGGATCACAGCCCCAGCATTTT. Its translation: CATIGSAGSQPQHF.

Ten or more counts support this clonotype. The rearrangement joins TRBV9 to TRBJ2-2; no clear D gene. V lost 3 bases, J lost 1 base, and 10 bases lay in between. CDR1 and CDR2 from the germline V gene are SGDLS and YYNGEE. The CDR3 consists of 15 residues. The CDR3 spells CASSARAMNTGELFF. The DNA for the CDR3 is TGTGCCAGCAGCGCCCGGGCCATGAACACCGGGGAGCTGTTTTTT.